This TCR beta chain came from a study of OX40 agonist ivuxolimab in advanced cancers. In the study overall: Of the participants, about 40% had some prior anti-PD-1, anti-PD-L1 or anti-CTLA-4 therapy, which was allowed. Points from the study as a whole: On average, CD8+ T cells showed a greater number of expanded clones than CD4+. Partial responders dosed at 0.1-3.0 mg/kg displayed clonal expansion ranking among the lowest. In the expanded peripheral T cells, antigen specificity was never determined.

Profiled with immunoSEQ multiplex PCR; TCRdb holds only in-frame clones, not every one. The table includes about 80,000 clones, 70% to 90% detected once. A word on this clone: Its cognate antigen is unknown.

The sequenced sample was CD4+ or CD8+ T cells sorted from blood, obtained in a trial of the OX40 agonist ivuxolimab. This clonotype was obtained from an adult with an advanced solid tumor such as melanoma, head and neck, liver or kidney cancer.

The CDR3 region has the DNA TGTGCCAGCAGAAAAGCCCCTAGAGGAGAGACCCAGTACTTC. It specifies CASRKAPRGETQYF. The V and J genes are TRBV21-1 and TRBJ2-5; the table gives TRBD2 as D, unverified against the DNA. TRBV21-1 is classified as a pseudogene. The CDR3 is made up of 14 amino acids.